This T cell receptor (beta chain) was observed in a study of cytomegalovirus exposure and HLA in healthy donors. Study details: Unique TCRs numbering about 87 million, obtained from HLA-typed donors, made up an early data release.

The germline gives CDR1 SGHAT, CDR2 FQNNGV. The CDR3 has 13 residues. V was trimmed by 1 base and J by 8 bases, leaving 8 bases between them. PCR involved 60 Vbeta and 13 Jbeta primers. Method: immunoSEQ multiplex PCR; TCRdb's copy keeps in-frame clones and lacks some. Its table lists 50,000 or so clones. The chain joins TRBV11-2 to TRBJ1-4, with D uncertain. This receptor was taken from a woman aged 60-70 years in good health and CMV-seropositive. Material for sequencing was PBMCs. DNA of the CDR3: TGTGCCAGCAGCTTAGGGTACGGGGAAAAACTGTTTTTT. Protein: CASSLGYGEKLFF.